This T cell receptor beta chain is from a study of T cell responses to AZD1222 COVID-19 vaccine. Study observations and caveats: Vaccine-related CD4 TCRs covered spike, predominating at 160-218 and 743-854. Only 5 to 7 AZD1222 recipients were seropositive at baseline.

The protocol was immunoSEQ multiplex PCR, while the TCRdb copy is restricted to in-frame clones and leaves out a portion. The table records 95,000 to 100,000 clones, 88% of them present only once. Trimming shortened V by 6 bases and J by 7 bases, and 15 bases separated the two germline ends. The CDR3 is made up of 13 amino acids. Germline V gene lookup returns CDR1 MNHEY and CDR2 SMNVEV (reference sequence). Note on this clone: The antigen is not known.

The sequence was collected from an adult who received the AZD1222 COVID-19 vaccine. The specimen comprised peripheral blood, sampled 28 days after the second AZD1222 dose. The J gene is TRBJ1-1, the V gene TRBV27, with unresolved D. In DNA form, the CDR3 reads TGTGCCAGCAGGGGGATCCACCTTGTTGAAGCTTTCTTT. Translated, it gives CASRGIHLVEAFF.